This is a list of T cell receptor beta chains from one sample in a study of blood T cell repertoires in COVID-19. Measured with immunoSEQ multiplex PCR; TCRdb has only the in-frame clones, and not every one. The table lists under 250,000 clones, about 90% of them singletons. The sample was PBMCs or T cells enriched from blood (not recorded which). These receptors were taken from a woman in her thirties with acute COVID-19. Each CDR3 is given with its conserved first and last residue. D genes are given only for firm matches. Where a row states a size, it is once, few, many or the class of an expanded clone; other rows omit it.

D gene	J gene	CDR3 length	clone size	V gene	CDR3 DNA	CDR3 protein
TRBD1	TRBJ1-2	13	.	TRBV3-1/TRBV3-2	TGTGCCAGCAGCGCTACAGGGGTCCATGGCTACACCTTC	CASSATGVHGYTF
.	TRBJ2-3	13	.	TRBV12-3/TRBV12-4	TGTGCCAGCAGTCACAAGGGGACAGATACGCAGTATTTT	CASSHKGTDTQYF
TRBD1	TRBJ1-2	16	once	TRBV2	TGTGCCAGCAGCGGGCAGGGGGTCGCTGTCGGGTATGGCTACACCTTC	CASSGQGVAVGYGYTF
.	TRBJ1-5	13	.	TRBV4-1	TGCGCCAGCAGCCAAGCGGATGGGACAATCCAGCATTTT	CASSQADGTIQHF
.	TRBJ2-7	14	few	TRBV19	TGTGCCAGTAGTATAGTCCCGGGCTCCTACGAGCAGTACTTC	CASSIVPGSYEQYF
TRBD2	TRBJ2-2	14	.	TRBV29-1	TGCAGCGTTGATATTAGCGGGGCAACCGGGGAGCTGTTTTTT	CSVDISGATGELFF
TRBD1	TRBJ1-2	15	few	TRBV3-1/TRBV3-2	TGTGCCAGCAGCCAAGTTTACGCACAGGGGGCTGGCTACACCTTC	CASSQVYAQGAGYTF
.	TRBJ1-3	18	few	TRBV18	TGTGCCAGCTCCGTCGAGGGAAGGGGGATAAGCTCTGGAAACACCATATATTTT	CASSVEGRGISSGNTIYF
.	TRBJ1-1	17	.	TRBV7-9	TGTGCCAGCAGATCGCCCCCCGTTGGACAGCTGAACACTGAAGCTTTCTTT	CASRSPPVGQLNTEAFF
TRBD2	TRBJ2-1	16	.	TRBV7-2	TGTGCCAGCAGCTTCAGTCCCAGCGGGGGACACAATGAGCAGTTCTTC	CASSFSPSGGHNEQFF
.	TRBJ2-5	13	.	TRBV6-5	TGTGCCAGCAGTTACTCCCAAACAAAGACCCAGTACTTC	CASSYSQTKTQYF
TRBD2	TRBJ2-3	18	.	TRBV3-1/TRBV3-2	TGTGCCAGCAGCCAAGAACCAGCGGGGGCCCTTTCCACAGATACGCAGTATTTT	CASSQEPAGALSTDTQYF
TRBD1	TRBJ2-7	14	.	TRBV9	TGTGCCAGCAGCGCAACAGGGGGCGGGTACGAGCAGTACTTC	CASSATGGGYEQYF
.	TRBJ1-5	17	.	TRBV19	TGTGCCAGTAGTCCCCTCAGGGCGAGGAATAGCAATCAGCCCCAGCATTTT	CASSPLRARNSNQPQHF
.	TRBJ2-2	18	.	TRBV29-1	TGCAGCGTTGCCCCGTCAGGGCGGGACGCACAGAGGACCGGGGAGCTGTTTTTT	CSVAPSGRDAQRTGELFF
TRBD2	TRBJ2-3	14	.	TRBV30	TGTGCCTGGGAGGGGAGCGGGGGGCAAGATACGCAGTATTTT	CAWEGSGGQDTQYF
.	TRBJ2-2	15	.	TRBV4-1	TGCGCCAGCAGCCACTCGTCCGAGGGCACCGGGGAGCTGTTTTTT	CASSHSSEGTGELFF
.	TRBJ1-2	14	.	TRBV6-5	TGTGCCAGCAGCCCACACGACAGTCTCTATGGCTACACCTTC	CASSPHDSLYGYTF
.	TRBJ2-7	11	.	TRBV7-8	TGTGCCAGCAGCTTAACTAGGGATACGTACTTC	CASSLTRDTYF
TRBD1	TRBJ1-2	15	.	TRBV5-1	TGCGCCAGCAGCTTAAATCGGGACAGCGTTGGTGGCTACACCTTC	CASSLNRDSVGGYTF
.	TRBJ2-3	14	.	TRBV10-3	TGTGCCATCAGTGAGTCGCGGGGGCCAGATACGCAGTATTTT	CAISESRGPDTQYF
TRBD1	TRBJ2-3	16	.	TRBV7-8	TGTGCCAGCAGCTCCTGGGACAGGGGGCGCACGGATACGCAGTATTTT	CASSSWDRGRTDTQYF
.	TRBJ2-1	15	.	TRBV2	TGTGCCAGCCCTCCGACAGGCAGCTCCTACAATGAGCAGTTCTTC	CASPPTGSSYNEQFF
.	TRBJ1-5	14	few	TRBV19	TGTGCCAGTAGTCCTGCCGGTGGGGGGCAGCCCCAGCATTTT	CASSPAGGGQPQHF
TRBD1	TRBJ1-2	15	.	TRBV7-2	TGTGCCAGCAGCTTAGACAGGGGGCTCGACTATGGCTACACCTTC	CASSLDRGLDYGYTF
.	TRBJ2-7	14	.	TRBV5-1	TGCGCCAGCAGCTTTTCCGTTATTACCTACGAGCAGTACTTC	CASSFSVITYEQYF
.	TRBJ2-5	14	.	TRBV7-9	TGTGCCAGCAGCCCCCGCGTCAATCCAGAGACCCAGTACTTC	CASSPRVNPETQYF
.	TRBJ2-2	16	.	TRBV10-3	TGTGCCATCAGTGAGTCAGAGTTAACTATCACCGGGGAGCTGTTTTTT	CAISESELTITGELFF
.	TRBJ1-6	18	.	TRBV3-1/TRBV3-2	TGTGCCAGCAGCCAAGATTTGCACAGGGCATTAGGTAATTCACCCCTCCACTTT	CASSQDLHRALGNSPLHF
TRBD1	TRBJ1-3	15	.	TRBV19	TGTGCCAGTAGCCCGACAGGGTACGGTGGAAACACCATATATTTT	CASSPTGYGGNTIYF
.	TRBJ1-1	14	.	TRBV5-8	TGTGCCAGCAGTGGGACATTAATCAAGACTGAAGCTTTCTTT	CASSGTLIKTEAFF
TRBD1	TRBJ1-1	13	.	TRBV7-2	TGTGCCAGCAGCGGGGACAGGGGAAATGAAGCTTTCTTT	CASSGDRGNEAFF
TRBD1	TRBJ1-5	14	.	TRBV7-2	TGTGCCAGCAGCGGGGACAGGGTGGGGCAGCCCCAGCATTTT	CASSGDRVGQPQHF